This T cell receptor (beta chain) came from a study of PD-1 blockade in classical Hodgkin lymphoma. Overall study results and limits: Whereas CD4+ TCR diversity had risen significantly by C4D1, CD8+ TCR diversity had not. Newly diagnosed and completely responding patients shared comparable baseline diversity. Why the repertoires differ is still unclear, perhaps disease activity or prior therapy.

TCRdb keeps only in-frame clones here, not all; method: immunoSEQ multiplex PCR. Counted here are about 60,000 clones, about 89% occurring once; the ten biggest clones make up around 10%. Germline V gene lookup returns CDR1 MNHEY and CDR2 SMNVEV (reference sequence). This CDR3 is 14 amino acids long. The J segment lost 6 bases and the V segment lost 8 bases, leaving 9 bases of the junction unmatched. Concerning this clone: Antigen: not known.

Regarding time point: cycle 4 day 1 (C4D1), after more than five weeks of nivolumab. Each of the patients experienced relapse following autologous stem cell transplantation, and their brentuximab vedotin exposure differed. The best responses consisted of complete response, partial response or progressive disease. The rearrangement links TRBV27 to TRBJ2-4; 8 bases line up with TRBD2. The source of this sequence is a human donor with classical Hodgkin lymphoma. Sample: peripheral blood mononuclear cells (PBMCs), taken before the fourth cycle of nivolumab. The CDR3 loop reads CASAPGGVINIQYF. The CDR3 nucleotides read TGTGCCAGCGCTCCGGGGGGGGTGATAAACATTCAGTACTTC.